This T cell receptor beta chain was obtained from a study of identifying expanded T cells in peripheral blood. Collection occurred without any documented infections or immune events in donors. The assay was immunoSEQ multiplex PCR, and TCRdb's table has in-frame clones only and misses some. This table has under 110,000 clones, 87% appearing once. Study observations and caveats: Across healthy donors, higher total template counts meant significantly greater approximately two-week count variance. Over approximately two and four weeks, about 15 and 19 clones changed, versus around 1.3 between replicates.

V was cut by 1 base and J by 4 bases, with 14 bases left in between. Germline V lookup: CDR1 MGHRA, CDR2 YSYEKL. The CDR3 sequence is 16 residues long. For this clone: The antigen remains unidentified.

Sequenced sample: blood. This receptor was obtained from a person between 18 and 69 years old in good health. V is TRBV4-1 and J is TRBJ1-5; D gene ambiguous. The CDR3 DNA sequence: TGCGCCAGCAGCCAAGGTCTCGGGGAGACGAATCAGCCCCAGCATTTT. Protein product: CASSQGLGETNQPQHF.